This paragraph covers one T cell receptor beta chain sequence. In the authors' methods: Nucleated cell number was recorded as an estimate derived from reference gene primer amplification. The protocol was immunoSEQ multiplex PCR, while the TCRdb copy is restricted to in-frame clones and leaves out a portion. Clonal size and the V and J genes are those of that table, whereas D and trimming came from the DNA. The sample records tens of thousands of clones, about 90% being singletons. It was during active infection that Seattle patients were enrolled and then longitudinally followed. The CDR3 totals 16 residues. Germline lookup yields CDR1 MDHEN and CDR2 SYDVKM. With 2 bases removed from V and 6 bases from J, the gap between germline ends came to 19 bases. The data derive from a study of blood T cell repertoires in COVID-19. Across the whole study: Sample material is recorded as cDNA or gDNA derived from T cells, B-cell-depleted T cells, or PBMCs.

The source of this sequence is a man aged 18-30 years with COVID-19, enrolled during active disease. Sequenced sample: peripheral blood. V gene TRBV28 combines with J gene TRBJ1-1, with D maybe TRBD1 (6 bases). CDR3: CASSLPGTRRGSEAFF. CDR3 coding DNA: TGTGCCAGCAGTTTACCCGGGACACGGCGAGGGTCTGAAGCTTTCTTT.